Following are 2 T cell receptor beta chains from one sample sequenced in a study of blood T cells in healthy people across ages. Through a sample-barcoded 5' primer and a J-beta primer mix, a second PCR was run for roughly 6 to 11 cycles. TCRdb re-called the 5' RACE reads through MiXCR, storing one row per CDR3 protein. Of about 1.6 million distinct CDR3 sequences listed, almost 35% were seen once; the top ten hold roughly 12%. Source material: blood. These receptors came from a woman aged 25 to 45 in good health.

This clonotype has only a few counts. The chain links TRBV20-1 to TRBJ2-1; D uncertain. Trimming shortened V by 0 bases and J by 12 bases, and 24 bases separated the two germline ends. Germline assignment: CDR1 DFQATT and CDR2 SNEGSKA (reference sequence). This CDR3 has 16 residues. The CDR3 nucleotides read TGCAGTGCTAGAGATGGATCGCAACCGCGAGGCTTGGGGCAGTTCTTC. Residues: CSARDGSQPRGLGQFF.

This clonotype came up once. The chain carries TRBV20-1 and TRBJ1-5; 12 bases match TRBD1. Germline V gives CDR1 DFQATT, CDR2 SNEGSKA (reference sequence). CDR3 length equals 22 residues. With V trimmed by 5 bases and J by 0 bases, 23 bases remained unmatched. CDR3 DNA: TGCAGTGCTTCCGGTCTGGACGAGACCGGGACAGGGGGCGTTTATAGCAATCAGCCCCAGCATTTT. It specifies CSASGLDETGTGGVYSNQPQHF.